This TCR beta chain came from a study of blood T cell repertoires in COVID-19. The data were produced by immunoSEQ multiplex PCR, yet TCRdb's version contains in-frame clones alone and is incomplete. This sample has hundreds of thousands of clones, with approximately 90% found just once. Trimming took 7 bases from V and 0 from J; bases not matched to a gene: 9. In germline, CDR1 is ENHRY, CDR2 SYGVKD. This CDR3 region has 17 residues. This receptor was identified in a woman between 55 and 75 years old who had recovered from COVID-19. The sequenced sample consisted of PBMCs or T cells enriched from blood (not recorded which). The chain couples TRBV10-3 to TRBJ2-2; 9 bases align to TRBD1. The CDR3 DNA follows: TGTGCCATCAAAGGACAGGGGCCAACTTCGAACACCGGGGAGCTGTTTTTT. Its protein product is CAIKGQGPTSNTGELFF.